This T cell receptor (beta chain) was captured in a study of breast tumors, draining lymph nodes, adjacent tissues. Samples came from axillary lymph nodes draining the breast cancer. Many counts were recorded for this clonotype. The target antigen is unknown. V lost 8 bases and J lost 8; bases outside the gene matches: 13. The CDR3 length is 15 residues. Germline V gene data show CDR1 as MNHNY and CDR2 as SVGAGI (reference sequence). Using its own MiXCR run on the multiplex PCR reads, TCRdb lists one record per CDR3 protein. The repertoire holds under 250,000 distinct CDR3 sequences, with less than 40% as singletons. Overall study results and limits: Data only fit, rather than demonstrated, lymph node origin of most tumor T cells. Compared with lymph nodes, tumors were less diverse; compared with nontumor tissue, more. Findings are consistent with lymph node origin and intratumoral expansion of most tumor T cells. Tumor and nontumor repertoires were significantly more similar in luminal-like than in basal-like breast cancer.

The receptor was isolated from a female donor with breast cancer. Some clones in this sample may be carry-over from other donors' samples. The chain uses TRBV6-6 and TRBJ2-1; 9 nucleotides line up with TRBD2. Sequenced sample: axillary lymph node tissue. CDR3 sequence reads: CASHQIAGVGHEQFF. In nucleotides, the CDR3 is TGTGCCAGCCACCAGATAGCGGGAGTTGGTCATGAGCAGTTCTTC.